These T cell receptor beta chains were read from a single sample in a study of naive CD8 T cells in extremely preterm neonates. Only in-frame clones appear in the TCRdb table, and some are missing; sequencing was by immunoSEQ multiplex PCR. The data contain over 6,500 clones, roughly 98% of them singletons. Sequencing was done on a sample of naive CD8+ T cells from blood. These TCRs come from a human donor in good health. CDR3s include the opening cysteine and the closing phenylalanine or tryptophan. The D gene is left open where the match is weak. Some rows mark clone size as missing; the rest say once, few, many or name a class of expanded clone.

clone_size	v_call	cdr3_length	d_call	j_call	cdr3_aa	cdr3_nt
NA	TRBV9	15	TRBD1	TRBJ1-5	CASSAGQGLTQPQHF	TGTGCCAGCAGCGCGGGACAGGGATTAACTCAGCCCCAGCATTTT
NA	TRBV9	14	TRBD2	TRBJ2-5	CASSPRGGEDTQYF	TGTGCCAGCAGCCCCCGCGGGGGAGAAGATACCCAGTACTTC
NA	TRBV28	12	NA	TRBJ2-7	CASSLSTAEQYF	TGTGCCAGCAGTCTCTCGACAGCCGAGCAGTACTTC
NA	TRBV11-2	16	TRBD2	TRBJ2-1	CASSRASSGAYNEQFF	TGTGCCAGCAGCCGAGCTTCTAGCGGAGCCTACAATGAGCAGTTCTTC
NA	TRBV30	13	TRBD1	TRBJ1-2	CAWSPTGNYGYTF	TGTGCCTGGAGTCCGACAGGGAACTATGGCTACACCTTC
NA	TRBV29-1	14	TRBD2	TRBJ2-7	CSVELPSGSYEQYF	TGCAGCGTTGAACTCCCTAGCGGTTCCTACGAGCAGTACTTC
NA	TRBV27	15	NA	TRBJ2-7	CASSSPQGASREQYF	TGTGCCAGCAGTTCCCCACAGGGTGCCTCCCGCGAGCAGTACTTC
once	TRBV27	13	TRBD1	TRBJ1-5	CASSSTGNQPQHF	TGTGCCAGCAGTTCGACAGGGAATCAGCCCCAGCATTTT
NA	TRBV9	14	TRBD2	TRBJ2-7	CASSAGTSLNEQYF	TGTGCCAGCAGTGCCGGGACTAGCCTCAACGAGCAGTACTTC
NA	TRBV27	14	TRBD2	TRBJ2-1	CASGLAGFNNEQFF	TGTGCCAGCGGACTAGCGGGGTTCAACAATGAGCAGTTCTTC
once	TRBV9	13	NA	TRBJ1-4	CASSNREGEKLFF	TGTGCCAGCTCAAACAGGGAAGGCGAAAAACTGTTTTTT
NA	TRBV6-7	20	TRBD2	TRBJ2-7	CASSLDRRRTSGRARYEQYF	TGTGCCAGCAGTCTCGACAGGCGACGGACTAGCGGGAGGGCCCGCTACGAGCAGTACTTC
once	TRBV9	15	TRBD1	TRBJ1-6	CASSEGGDRGSPLHF	TGTGCCAGCAGCGAGGGGGGGGACAGGGGATCACCCCTCCACTTT
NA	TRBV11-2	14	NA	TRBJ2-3	CASSQERSTDTQYF	TGTGCCAGCAGCCAGGAAAGGAGCACAGATACGCAGTATTTT
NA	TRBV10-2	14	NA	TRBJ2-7	CASSSGQAPYEQYF	TGCGCTAGCAGTAGCGGACAGGCGCCCTACGAGCAGTACTTC
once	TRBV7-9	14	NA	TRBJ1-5	CASSLGSTNQPQHF	TGTGCCAGCAGCTTAGGGTCCACAAATCAGCCCCAGCATTTT
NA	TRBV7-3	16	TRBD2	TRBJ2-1	CASSSHGAGEINEQFF	TGTGCCAGCAGCTCCCACGGGGCGGGAGAAATCAATGAGCAGTTCTTC
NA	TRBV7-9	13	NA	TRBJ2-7	CASSWGGAHEQYF	TGTGCCAGCAGCTGGGGGGGGGCCCACGAGCAGTACTTC
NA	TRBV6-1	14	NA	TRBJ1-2	CASSDARGDYGYTF	TGTGCCAGCAGTGACGCCCGGGGGGACTATGGCTACACCTTC
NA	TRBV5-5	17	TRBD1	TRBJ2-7	CASSWAAPGQGSYEQYF	TGTGCCAGCAGCTGGGCTGCTCCGGGACAGGGGTCCTACGAGCAGTACTTC
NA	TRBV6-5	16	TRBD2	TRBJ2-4	CASSYQAGGGKNIQYF	TGTGCCAGCAGTTATCAAGCGGGAGGAGGTAAAAACATTCAGTACTTC
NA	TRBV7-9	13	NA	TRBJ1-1	CASSLSEMVEAFF	TGTGCCAGCAGCCTGAGCGAGATGGTGGAAGCTTTCTTT